These T cell receptor beta chains were read from a single sample in a study of shared clonotypes between healthy human individuals. Produced via immunoSEQ multiplex PCR; TCRdb's table is partial and in-frame only. The sample has over 800,000 clones; 80% to 95% are singletons. The sequenced material came from naive CD8+ T cells sorted from blood. All receptors derive from a man between 25 and 39 years old in good health. Both conserved end residues are part of each CDR3. A D gene is named only where the DNA matches it firmly. Clone sizes are given selectively: once, few, many, or a class where the clone is expanded.

>.|TRBV15|17|.|TRBJ2-3
CATSRDRYAGPSDTQYF
TGTGCCACCAGCAGAGATCGGTATGCGGGTCCCTCAGATACGCAGTATTTT
>.|TRBV10-2|19|TRBD2|TRBJ2-2
CASRLVPEGLAGGTGELFF
TGCGCCAGCCGACTCGTCCCAGAGGGACTAGCGGGTGGTACCGGGGAGCTGTTTTTT
>.|TRBV30|15|TRBD1|TRBJ1-2
CAWSEGTGEDYGYTF
TGTGCCTGGAGCGAAGGGACAGGGGAAGACTATGGCTACACCTTC
>.|TRBV7-3|14|.|TRBJ2-7
CASSLSRVQDEQYF
TGTGCCAGCAGCTTAAGCAGGGTTCAGGACGAGCAGTACTTC
>.|TRBV7-3|14|.|TRBJ2-5
CASSLPGYQETQYF
TGTGCCAGCAGCTTACCAGGGTACCAAGAGACCCAGTACTTC
>.|TRBV27|14|.|TRBJ1-5
CASKQGTYNQPQHF
TGTGCCAGCAAACAGGGCACCTACAATCAGCCCCAGCATTTT
>.|TRBV25-1|13|.|TRBJ1-5
CASSSGVAQPQHF
TGTGCCAGCAGTTCGGGGGTTGCTCAGCCCCAGCATTTT
>.|TRBV6-1|15|.|TRBJ1-1
CASSTGTLENTEAFF
TGTGCCAGCAGTACCGGGACACTGGAGAACACTGAAGCTTTCTTT
>.|TRBV9|16|.|TRBJ2-5
CASSPAQSAYSETQYF
TGTGCCAGCAGCCCCGCACAGAGCGCCTACTCCGAGACCCAGTACTTC
>.|TRBV11-2|16|.|TRBJ2-7
CASSLDLVRGGYEQYF
TGTGCCAGCAGCTTAGATCTCGTAAGGGGGGGCTACGAGCAGTACTTC
>.|TRBV7-9|15|.|TRBJ2-7
CASSIGGSGDYEQYF
TGTGCCAGCAGCATAGGGGGAAGCGGGGACTACGAGCAGTACTTC
>.|TRBV18|16|.|TRBJ1-1
CASSARDYSMNTEAFF
TGTGCCAGCTCAGCTCGGGACTACTCTATGAACACTGAAGCTTTCTTT
>.|TRBV25-1|13|TRBD2|TRBJ2-7
CASSEPGGYEQYF
TGTGCCAGCAGTGAACCGGGGGGCTACGAGCAGTACTTC
>.|TRBV5-6|14|.|TRBJ2-1
CASSPALGHNEQFF
TGTGCCAGCAGCCCAGCACTAGGCCACAATGAGCAGTTCTTC
>once|TRBV7-9|14|TRBD1|TRBJ1-2
CASSSGTVNYGYTF
TGTGCCAGCAGCAGCGGGACAGTTAACTATGGCTACACCTTC
>.|TRBV29-1|13|.|TRBJ1-5
CSVENGGDQPQHF
TGCAGCGTTGAGAACGGGGGTGATCAGCCCCAGCATTTT
>.|TRBV2|15|TRBD2|TRBJ2-3
CASKGSGRLRDTQYF
TGTGCCAGCAAGGGGAGCGGGAGGCTTAGAGATACGCAGTATTTT
>.|TRBV7-3|13|.|TRBJ2-3
CASSWRSTDTQYF
TGTGCCAGCAGCTGGCGGTCGACAGATACGCAGTATTTT
>.|TRBV5-4|15|.|TRBJ2-5
CASSLVGVGQETQYF
TGTGCCAGCAGCTTGGTTGGGGTTGGCCAAGAGACCCAGTACTTC
>.|TRBV18|17|.|TRBJ2-7
CASTHPDRQGYSYEQYF
TGTGCCAGCACGCACCCCGACCGCCAGGGCTACTCCTACGAGCAGTACTTC
>.|TRBV27|16|.|TRBJ1-5
CASSPSGALQNQPQHF
TGTGCCAGCAGTCCATCGGGGGCTTTACAGAATCAGCCCCAGCATTTT
>.|TRBV21-1|12|.|TRBJ1-2
CASNLQGYGYTF
TGTGCCAGCAATCTACAGGGGTATGGCTACACCTTC
>.|TRBV5-1|18|.|TRBJ2-7
CASTPRAVGEGNPYEQYF
TGCGCCAGCACACCTCGCGCGGTCGGTGAGGGGAACCCCTACGAGCAGTACTTC
>.|TRBV7-3|14|.|TRBJ2-3
CASSLIGGTDTQYF
TGTGCCAGCAGCTTAATTGGGGGCACAGATACGCAGTATTTT
>.|TRBV10-1|15|.|TRBJ2-7
CASSESTGSHYEQYF
TGCGCCAGCAGTGAGAGTACAGGATCCCACTACGAGCAGTACTTC
>.|TRBV28|16|TRBD2|TRBJ2-7
CASSSGLAGDSDEQYF
TGTGCCAGCAGTTCGGGACTAGCGGGAGATAGCGACGAGCAGTACTTC
>.|TRBV27|13|TRBD1|TRBJ2-4
CASSLPRTGRLYF
TGTGCCAGCAGTTTACCCCGGACAGGACGGTTGTACTTC
>.|TRBV27|12|.|TRBJ2-7
CATGITPYEQYF
TGTGCCACAGGAATCACCCCTTACGAGCAGTACTTC
>once|TRBV23-1|16|TRBD2|TRBJ2-5
CASSQSKGLASETQYF
TGCGCCAGCAGTCAATCGAAGGGACTAGCGTCAGAGACCCAGTACTTC
>once|TRBV9|16|.|TRBJ1-1
CASSVVSVGRNTEAFF
TGTGCCAGCAGCGTAGTTTCTGTGGGGCGGAACACTGAAGCTTTCTTT
>.|TRBV27|10|.|TRBJ2-7
CSSGPYEQYF
TGTTCCTCCGGGCCCTACGAGCAGTACTTC
>.|TRBV19|14|.|TRBJ2-7
CASSIEGYTYEQYF
TGTGCCAGTAGTATTGAGGGGTATACCTACGAGCAGTACTTC
>.|TRBV7-8|12|.|TRBJ2-1
CASSLVGNEQFF
TGTGCCAGCAGCTTAGTGGGCAATGAGCAGTTCTTC
>.|TRBV11-2|15|TRBD1|TRBJ2-7
CASSLVAGGTYEQYF
TGTGCCAGCAGCTTAGTTGCAGGGGGCACCTACGAGCAGTACTTC
>few|TRBV27|15|.|TRBJ1-1
CASSPQESLWTEAFF
TGTGCCAGCAGTCCCCAGGAGTCTCTTTGGACTGAAGCTTTCTTT
>.|TRBV6-6|15|TRBD2|TRBJ2-7
CASSERGGLVDEQYF
TGTGCCAGCAGCGAACGGGGGGGGCTGGTGGACGAGCAGTACTTC
>.|TRBV9|14|TRBD1|TRBJ1-5
CASSAGTAPVPQHF
TGTGCCAGCAGCGCGGGGACAGCACCCGTTCCCCAGCATTTT
>once|TRBV7-7|15|.|TRBJ2-5
CASSLGQGGLETQYF
TGTGCTAGCAGCTTAGGGCAGGGGGGATTAGAGACCCAGTACTTC
>.|TRBV7-8|18|TRBD1|TRBJ1-5
CASSLGGQGHLSNQPQHF
TGTGCCAGCAGCTTAGGGGGACAGGGGCATCTGTCAAATCAGCCCCAGCATTTT
>once|TRBV12-5|13|.|TRBJ1-5
CASGTASNQPQHF
TGTGCTAGTGGTACCGCTAGCAATCAGCCCCAGCATTTT
>.|TRBV5-8|13|.|TRBJ2-7
CAGRPRGSYEQYF
TGTGCCGGCCGACCCAGGGGTTCCTACGAGCAGTACTTC
>.|TRBV7-9|15|TRBD1|TRBJ2-7
CASSSVQGEWYEQYF
TGTGCCAGCAGCTCCGTCCAGGGGGAATGGTACGAGCAGTACTTC
>once|TRBV7-9|15|TRBD2|TRBJ2-7
CASTRLAGSSYEQYF
TGTGCCAGCACCCGACTAGCGGGGTCCTCCTACGAGCAGTACTTC
>few|TRBV29-1|12|.|TRBJ1-2
CSVRDNGYGYTF
TGCAGCGTCCGGGACAATGGCTATGGCTACACCTTC
>.|TRBV18|17|TRBD2|TRBJ2-1
CASSPRPGTRGFNEQFF
TGTGCCAGCTCACCACGGCCCGGGACTAGAGGGTTCAATGAGCAGTTCTTC
>.|TRBV19|14|TRBD1|TRBJ1-1
CASARTGTNTEAFF
TGTGCCAGTGCCCGGACAGGGACGAATACTGAAGCTTTCTTT
>once|TRBV5-6|16|.|TRBJ2-7
CASSLVAGKDLYEQYF
TGTGCCAGCAGCTTGGTGGCAGGGAAGGACCTCTACGAGCAGTACTTC
>.|TRBV7-2|17|TRBD1|TRBJ1-1
CASSFPTSGTGVTEAFF
TGTGCCAGCAGCTTCCCTACATCCGGGACAGGGGTCACTGAAGCTTTCTTT
>.|TRBV13|15|.|TRBJ2-5
CASSLTASVPWTQYF
TGTGCCAGCAGCTTAACGGCTAGCGTACCTTGGACCCAGTACTTC
>.|TRBV6-1|14|.|TRBJ1-5
CASSVWAGNQPQHF
TGTGCCAGCAGTGTATGGGCAGGGAATCAGCCCCAGCATTTT
>.|TRBV29-1|15|.|TRBJ2-7
CSVDVAGYDSYEQYF
TGCAGCGTTGATGTGGCAGGGTACGACTCCTACGAGCAGTACTTC
>.|TRBV27|14|.|TRBJ2-7
CASSFGRGNYEQYF
TGTGCCAGCAGTTTTGGCAGGGGAAACTACGAGCAGTACTTC
>.|TRBV27|13|TRBD1|TRBJ1-2
CASSLGQNYGYTF
TGTGCCAGCAGTCTGGGACAGAACTATGGCTACACCTTC